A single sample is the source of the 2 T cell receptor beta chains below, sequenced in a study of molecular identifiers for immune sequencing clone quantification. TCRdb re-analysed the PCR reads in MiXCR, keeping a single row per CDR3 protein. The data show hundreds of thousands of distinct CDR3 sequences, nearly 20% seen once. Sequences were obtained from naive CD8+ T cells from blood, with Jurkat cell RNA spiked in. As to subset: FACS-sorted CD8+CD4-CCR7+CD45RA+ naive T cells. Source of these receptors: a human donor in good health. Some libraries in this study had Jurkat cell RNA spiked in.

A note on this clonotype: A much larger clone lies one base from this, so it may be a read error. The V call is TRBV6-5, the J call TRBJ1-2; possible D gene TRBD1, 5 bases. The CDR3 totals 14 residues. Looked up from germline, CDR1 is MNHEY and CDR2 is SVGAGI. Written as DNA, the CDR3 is TGTGCCGGCAGCCCCCTGTGGGCGGGGGAAGGCTACACCTTC. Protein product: CAGSPLWAGEGYTF.

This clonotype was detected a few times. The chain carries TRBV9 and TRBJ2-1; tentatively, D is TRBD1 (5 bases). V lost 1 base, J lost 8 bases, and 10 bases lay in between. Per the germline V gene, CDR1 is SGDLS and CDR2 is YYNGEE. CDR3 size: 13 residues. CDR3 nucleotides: TGTGCCAGCAGCGTATTCCAGGGCTATGAGCAGTTCTTC. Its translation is CASSVFQGYEQFF.